The sequence of this TCR beta chain was determined in a study of siplizumab effects on memory and regulatory T cells. General study points: Naive or memory phenotype was unassignable for roughly 75-97% of proliferating CD4+ or CD8+ clones.

The assay was immunoSEQ multiplex PCR, and TCRdb's table has in-frame clones only and misses some. The sample carries some 100,000 clones, 75% to 95% recorded once. The germline gives CDR1 MNHEY, CDR2 SVGAGI. Between the trimmed V and J ends, which lost 3 bases and 0 bases, there was a span of 12 bases. This CDR3 has 15 amino acids. In regard to this clone: Its antigen is unidentified.

Sequencing was carried out using CD4+ T cells sorted from blood. The chain joins TRBV6-5 to TRBJ2-7; weak D call: TRBD1 (6 bases). The sequence derives from a human donor in good health. This CDR3 reads CASSYTTGSSYEQYF. CDR3 DNA sequence: TGTGCCAGCAGTTATACGACAGGCAGCTCCTACGAGCAGTACTTC.